One and the same sample provided the 15 T cell receptor beta chains below, sequenced in a study of cytomegalovirus exposure and HLA in healthy donors. Use of 60 Vbeta and 13 Jbeta primers characterized the PCR. Libraries were prepared by immunoSEQ multiplex PCR; TCRdb keeps only in-frame clonotypes and omits some of them. This table holds 100,000 to 150,000 clones, about four fifths found once. The sequenced material came from PBMCs. These receptor sequences come from a woman aged 40-49 years in good health and CMV-seronegative.

CDR3 bases: TGTGCCAGCAGCGTAGATGGCCGATGGAACACTGAAGCTTTCTTT. This translates into CASSVDGRWNTEAFF. V gene TRBV9 combines with J gene TRBJ1-1, with unresolved D. The CDR3 sequence is 15 residues long. V lost 0 bases to trimming and J lost 1 base, with 10 bases between them. Germline CDR1 and CDR2: SGDLS and YYNGEE.

The chain uses TRBV5-1 and TRBJ2-1; TRBD1 matches at 7 bases. This CDR3 region has 15 residues. The V and J ends lost 5 bases and 9 bases, in that order; junction bases with no gene match: 14. Germline CDR1 reads SGHRS; CDR2 reads YFSETQ. DNA for the CDR3: TGCGCCAGCAGGTGGACAGGATCATCGTCCGTTGAGCAGTTCTTC. Translated: CASRWTGSSSVEQFF. Filled out from reference TRBV5-1 and TRBJ2-1, the complete variable domain reads KAGVTQTPRYLIKTRGQQVTLSCSPISGHRSVSWYQQTPGQGLQFLFEYFSETQRNKGNFPGRFSGRQFSNSRSEMNVSTLELGDSALYLCASRWTGSSSVEQFFGPGTRLTVL.

The V gene is TRBV27, the J gene TRBJ1-2; D is ambiguous. The CDR3 spans 14 residues. Germline CDR1 MNHEY, CDR2 SMNVEV (reference sequence). Trimming pared 6 bases from V and 6 bases from J, leaving 17 bases between. The CDR3 loop reads CASSPRGDGNGYTF. CDR3 DNA sequence: TGTGCCAGCAGCCCTCGGGGTGATGGTAATGGCTACACCTTC.

This sequence joins TRBV9 and TRBJ2-3, with D unresolved. V lost 0 bases to trimming and J lost 0 bases, with 8 bases between them. The germline V gene encodes CDR1 SGDLS and CDR2 YYNGEE. The CDR3 sequence is 15 residues long. This chain's CDR3 is CASSVAPLSTDTQYF. The CDR3 coding sequence is TGTGCCAGCAGCGTAGCCCCTCTTAGCACAGATACGCAGTATTTT.

V usage is TRBV19 and J usage is TRBJ2-1; TRBD1 matches 10 bases. The CDR3 is 16 amino acids. After removal of 5 bases from V and 6 bases from J, the junction contained 10 bases not matched to a gene. CDR1 is LNHDA and CDR2 is SQIVND in the germline V gene (reference sequence). CDR3 nucleotides: TGTGCCAGTAGTTTCAGCCGGGACAGGGGCACCAATGAGCAGTTCTTC. Translated, it gives CASSFSRDRGTNEQFF. Combining the CDR3 with reference TRBV19 and TRBJ2-1 gives the whole variable domain DGGITQSPKYLFRKEGQNVTLSCEQNLNHDAMYWYRQDPGQGLRLIYYSQIVNDFQKGDIAEGYSVSREKKESFPLTVTSAQKNPTAFYLCASSFSRDRGTNEQFFGPGTRLTVL.

The chain uses TRBV4-2 and TRBJ1-5, with D possibly being TRBD1 (6 bases). CDR3 size: 15 residues. The V gene lost 1 base and the J gene lost 6 bases, with 13 bases spanning the gap. The germline V gene encodes CDR1 LGHNA and CDR2 YNFKEQ. CDR3 sequence (DNA): TGTGCCAGCAGCCAAGGAACAGGGCCGGGTCAGCCCCAGCATTTT. Its protein is CASSQGTGPGQPQHF.

The rearrangement links TRBV7-2 to TRBJ1-3; no clear D gene. Trimming shortened V by 3 bases and J by 0 bases, and 9 bases separated the two germline ends. CDR3 length: 15 residues. Germline CDR1 SGHTA, CDR2 FQGNSA. The CDR3 DNA sequence: TGTGCCAGCAGCTTTAGTGCGTACTCTGGAAACACCATATATTTT. Its protein product is CASSFSAYSGNTIYF.

V gene TRBV12-5 combines with J gene TRBJ1-3; the D gene is possibly TRBD1 (6 bases). CDR1 is LGHNT, CDR2 FRNRAP, per germline. Trimming removed 2 bases at V and 4 bases at J, with 12 bases between. There are 15 residues in the CDR3. This CDR3 is CASGLMGGAGNTIYF. CDR3 coding DNA: TGTGCTAGTGGTTTGATGGGGGGGGCGGGAAACACCATATATTTT.

CDR3 sequence (DNA): TGTGCCAGCAGTTATTCTTCGGTAGCCGACTATGGCTACACCTTC. Translation gives CASSYSSVADYGYTF. This chain joins TRBV6-5 and TRBJ1-2, with D unresolved. The CDR3 loop spans 15 amino acids. Trimming pared 3 bases from V and 3 bases from J, leaving 14 bases between. Germline values: CDR1 MNHEY, CDR2 SVGAGI.

The chain links TRBV5-1 to TRBJ2-5; tentatively, D is TRBD2 (6 bases). The V gene lost 4 bases and the J gene lost 0 bases, with 13 bases spanning the gap. The CDR3 has 15 residues. In germline, CDR1 is SGHRS, CDR2 YFSETQ. CDR3 sequence (DNA): TGCGCCAGCAGCCCGGGGGTAACTTACCAAGAGACCCAGTACTTC. As protein: CASSPGVTYQETQYF.

This chain connects TRBV7-9 to TRBJ1-4; D gene uncertain. Germline V gene sequence: CDR1 SEHNR, CDR2 FQNEAQ (reference sequence). This CDR3 region has 16 residues. V was pared by 5 bases and J by 3 bases, with 16 bases between. The CDR3 here is CASSQTPTVPNEKLFF. CDR3 coding DNA: TGTGCCAGCAGCCAGACACCTACGGTCCCTAATGAAAAACTGTTTTTT. The complete variable domain, with remaining parts taken from reference TRBV7-9 and TRBJ1-4, reads DTGVSQNPRHKITKRGQNVTFRCDPISEHNRLYWYRQTLGQGPEFLTYFQNEAQLEKSRLLSDRFSAERPKGSFSTLEIQRTEQGDSAMYLCASSQTPTVPNEKLFFGSGTQLSVL.

The rearrangement uses TRBV19 and TRBJ2-7; TRBD2 is a possible D gene (7 bases). Trimming stripped 6 bases from V and 3 bases from J, with 15 bases between. Germline values: CDR1 LNHDA, CDR2 SQIVND (reference sequence). The CDR3 has 14 amino acids. The CDR3 nucleotides are TGTGCCAGTAGGCGGGGGCCGGGTGACTACGAGCAGTACTTC. It translates to CASRRGPGDYEQYF.

The V call is TRBV5-4, the J call TRBJ2-3; 9 bases agree with TRBD1. Per germline, CDR1 SGHNT and CDR2 YYREEE (reference sequence). CDR3 length: 16 amino acids. Trimming removed 6 bases from V and 4 bases from J; junction bases left unmatched: 12. The CDR3 loop reads CASTPPTGQGPDTQYF. DNA for the CDR3: TGTGCCAGCACCCCGCCGACGGGACAGGGCCCAGATACGCAGTATTTT.

This clone was counted a few times. The chain joins TRBV9 to TRBJ1-5; 7 bases are a match to TRBD1. Per the germline V gene, CDR1 is SGDLS and CDR2 is YYNGEE. This CDR3 comprises 15 residues. J lost 5 bases, V lost 3 bases, and 8 bases had no gene match. CDR3 DNA sequence: TGTGCCAGCAGCGAAACAGGGGACCCCTATCAGCCCCAGCATTTT. Protein product: CASSETGDPYQPQHF.

The gene calls are TRBV7-3 and TRBJ2-5; D may be TRBD2 (5 bases). From germline, CDR1 is SGHTA and CDR2 FQGTGA. CDR3 length equals 16 residues. Trimming removed 0 bases from V and 3 bases from J, with 14 bases in between. CDR3 residues: CASSLTHGVAKETQYF. In nucleotides, the CDR3 is TGTGCCAGCAGCTTAACGCACGGGGTAGCGAAAGAGACCCAGTACTTC.